The clone carrying this T cell receptor beta chain was observed a handful of times. Its antigen is undetermined. Trimming took 5 bases from V and 3 from J; bases not matched to a gene: 5. The CDR3 is made up of 14 amino acids. Per germline, CDR1 SQVTM and CDR2 ANQGSEA. This specimen comes from a study of post-analysis software for immune sequencing data. Study-level background: As for disease course, relapsing-remitting, secondary progressive and progressive-relapsing multiple sclerosis were all included. Findings of the study overall: TRBV5-6, TRBV5-1 and TRBV20-1 belonged to a set of a few TRBV segments that were more frequent in patients than controls. A significant reduction in normalized Chao1 diversity was observed in multiple sclerosis patients versus controls. Under the F measure, samples that were prepared in one batch clustered strongly together.

cDNA libraries for TCR beta contained unique molecular identifiers. T cells, roughly 0.9 to 11 million of them, yielded roughly 0.5 million cDNA molecules. TCRdb passed the PCR reads through MiXCR, listing each CDR3 protein once. This sample has about 540,000 distinct CDR3 sequences; 30% to 40% occur once, and the top ten carry 4.5% to 7.5%. The sequenced sample consisted of blood. This clonotype was obtained from a girl under 18 with multiple sclerosis. The gene calls are TRBV29-1 and TRBJ2-3, with 10 nucleotides matching TRBD2. CDR3: CSVPTSGVTDTQYF. The CDR3, as DNA: TGCAGCGTTCCTACTAGCGGGGTTACAGATACGCAGTATTTT.